Below are 21 T cell receptor beta chains sequenced from a single sample in a study of blood T cell repertoires in COVID-19. The repertoire was sequenced with immunoSEQ multiplex PCR; TCRdb's copy has only in-frame clones and lacks some. The table shows about 190,000 clones, with 80% occurring only once. The source material was peripheral blood. All receptors come from a man aged 60 to 69 with acute or convalescent COVID-19.

The chain carries TRBV4-1 and TRBJ2-1; 14 bases agree with TRBD2. Unmatched junction bases numbered 13, after V lost 4 bases and J lost 14 bases. Germline-derived CDR1 and CDR2 are MGHRA and YSYEKL. The CDR3 covers 16 residues. The CDR3 bases are TGCGCCAGCAGCCGTCAGCACGGGACTAGCGGGAGAGAGAAGTTCTTC. This translates into CASSRQHGTSGREKFF.

V gene TRBV12-3 or TRBV12-4 combines with J gene TRBJ1-6; D unresolved. V lost 5 bases and J 8 bases, leaving 10 bases between the germline ends. This CDR3 contains 13 residues. The CDR3 coding sequence is TGTGCCAGCAGTCCCCGTCGCGATTCACCCCTCCACTTT. Encoded protein: CASSPRRDSPLHF.

The chain links TRBV2 to TRBJ2-1; a weak D match, TRBD2 (5 bases). CDR1 is SNHLY, CDR2 FYNNEI, per germline. Trimming removed 4 bases at V and 0 bases at J, with 10 bases between. This CDR3 is 15 amino acids long. The CDR3 protein is CASSVNLASYNEQFF. The DNA for the CDR3 is TGTGCCAGCAGTGTCAATCTAGCCTCCTACAATGAGCAGTTCTTC.

The sample holds a few counts of this clone. The CDR3 loop is CASSISKGGSPLHF. As DNA, the CDR3 is TGTGCCAGTAGTATTTCTAAGGGAGGTTCACCCCTCCACTTT. The chain couples TRBV19 to TRBJ1-6; D gene ambiguous. The CDR3 covers 14 residues. V lost 3 bases to trimming and J lost 9 bases, with 12 bases between them. The germline CDR1 and CDR2 sequences are LNHDA and SQIVND (reference sequence).

The chain employs TRBV29-1 and TRBJ1-4, with 11 bases identical to TRBD1. Germline V lookup: CDR1 SQVTM, CDR2 ANQGSEA. The CDR3 spans 15 residues. Unmatched junction bases numbered 6, after V lost 7 bases and J lost 2 bases. The CDR3 coding sequence is TGCAGCGCTGGGACAGGGGGGTCTACTAATGAAAAACTGTTTTTT. This translates into CSAGTGGSTNEKLFF.

This clone was seen only a few times. The chain uses TRBV20-1 and TRBJ1-1; D might be TRBD1 (6 bases). Germline lookup yields CDR1 DFQATT and CDR2 SNEGSKA (reference sequence). Trimming took 3 bases from V and 12 from J, leaving 14 bases between them. This CDR3 contains 11 residues. The CDR3 protein is CSARGAVLTFF. DNA of the CDR3: TGCAGTGCTAGGGGGGCCGTGCTAACTTTCTTT.

This chain connects TRBV3-1 (or the pseudogene TRBV3-2) to TRBJ1-1; D uncertain. The germline V gene encodes CDR1 LGHDT and CDR2 YNNKEL (reference sequence). V lost 5 bases to trimming and J lost 0 bases, with 10 bases between them. The CDR3 covers 14 residues. CDR3 nucleotides: TGTGCCAGCAGCTCCCCTACTATGAACACTGAAGCTTTCTTT. Amino acids: CASSSPTMNTEAFF.

The genes are TRBV5-4 and TRBJ1-2; the match to TRBD1 covers 8 bases. Germline assignment: CDR1 SGHNT and CDR2 YYREEE (reference sequence). J lost 6 bases, V lost 4 bases, and 11 bases had no gene match. This CDR3 region has 15 residues. The CDR3 reads CASSANRQGWDGYTF. Written as DNA, the CDR3 is TGTGCCAGCAGCGCAAATCGACAGGGGTGGGATGGCTACACCTTC.

A note on this clone: The same CDR3 can be traced to other DNA sequences in this sample. The chain has TRBV6-5 and TRBJ1-6, with D maybe TRBD1 (6 bases). The CDR3 totals 15 residues. Germline lookup yields CDR1 MNHEY and CDR2 SVGAGI. V was pared by 4 bases and J by 6 bases, with 13 bases between. CDR3: CASSLLVRGNSPLHF. The CDR3 DNA is TGTGCCAGCAGTTTACTAGTCAGGGGTAATTCACCCCTCCACTTT.

This sequence joins TRBV7-2 and TRBJ2-3; 11 bases map to TRBD2. V lost 5 bases to trimming and J lost 2 bases; unmatched junction nucleotides: 6. Germline assignment: CDR1 SGHTA and CDR2 FQGNSA. The CDR3 runs 16 residues. The CDR3 nucleotides read TGTGCCAGCAGCCCACCGGGACTAGCGGTCACAGATACGCAGTATTTT. Residues: CASSPPGLAVTDTQYF.

The chain recombines TRBV7-8 with TRBJ2-2; D is unclear. This CDR3 comprises 16 residues. Germline-derived CDR1 and CDR2 are SGHVS and FQNEAQ. V was cut by 1 base and J by 3 bases, with 12 bases left in between. CDR3 DNA: TGTGCCAGCAGCTTAGGGAGCGTTGGGTACACCGGGGAGCTGTTTTTT. Protein product: CASSLGSVGYTGELFF.

V and J are TRBV29-1 and TRBJ2-3, with no clear D. Germline V CDR1 and CDR2: SQVTM, ANQGSEA. Trimming took 4 bases from V and 0 from J, leaving 11 bases between them. The CDR3 contains 14 residues. This CDR3 reads CSVVGVTSTDTQYF. Here the CDR3 DNA reads TGCAGCGTTGTTGGAGTTACTAGCACAGATACGCAGTATTTT.

This clone was found a few times. The chain joins TRBV6-5 to TRBJ1-1; no clear D gene. This CDR3 contains 10 residues. V shed 8 bases and J shed 5 bases, with 6 bases lying between them. Germline loops: CDR1 MNHEY, CDR2 SVGAGI. Written as DNA, the CDR3 is TGTGCCAGCGTCCGGACTGAAGCTTTCTTT. Protein sequence: CASVRTEAFF.

The chain employs TRBV21-1 and TRBJ1-5; the D call TRBD1 from the table was never checked on the DNA. TRBV21-1 is a documented pseudogene. There are 14 residues in the CDR3. The CDR3 is CASSPDRTNQPQHF. The DNA for the CDR3 is TGTGCCAGCAGCCCAGACAGGACGAATCAGCCCCAGCATTTT.

The chain employs TRBV19 and TRBJ2-3; D not certain. This CDR3 has 16 residues. V lost 2 bases, J lost 1 base, and 13 bases lay in between. CDR1 and CDR2 from the germline V gene are LNHDA and SQIVND (reference sequence). The CDR3 sequence is CASSILPAAGTDTQYF. The CDR3 DNA sequence: TGTGCCAGTAGTATACTCCCTGCGGCAGGCACAGATACGCAGTATTTT. The full variable domain, completed using reference TRBV19 and TRBJ2-3, is DGGITQSPKYLFRKEGQNVTLSCEQNLNHDAMYWYRQDPGQGLRLIYYSQIVNDFQKGDIAEGYSVSREKKESFPLTVTSAQKNPTAFYLCASSILPAAGTDTQYFGPGTRLTVL.

The J gene is TRBJ2-4, the V gene TRBV28, with D possibly matching TRBD2 (5 bases). This CDR3 region has 17 residues. Germline CDR1 MDHEN, CDR2 SYDVKM. V was cut by 5 bases and J by 1 base, with 18 bases left in between. The CDR3 coding sequence is TGTGCCAGCAGTCCCTCCCTGAGGGTGTGGGCCAAAAACATTCAGTACTTC. Its translation: CASSPSLRVWAKNIQYF.

This clone was seen ten or more times. This chain uses TRBV2 with TRBJ2-3, with 7 bases identical to TRBD1. The J segment lost 4 bases and the V segment lost 8 bases, leaving 9 bases of the junction unmatched. This CDR3 contains 14 residues. Germline-derived CDR1 and CDR2 are SNHLY and FYNNEI. The CDR3 protein is CASLQGRGPDTQYF. The CDR3, as DNA: TGTGCCAGCTTACAGGGGAGAGGCCCAGATACGCAGTATTTT.

The DNA of the CDR3 is TGTGCCAGCAGTTACGGCGCGGGGGGAAACTATGGCTACACCTTC. It yields the protein CASSYGAGGNYGYTF. This rearrangement joins TRBV6-6 to TRBJ1-2; tentatively, D is TRBD1 (5 bases). The germline gives CDR1 MNHNY, CDR2 SVGAGI (reference sequence). The CDR3 has 15 amino acids. The germline V and J ends were trimmed by 2 bases and 2 bases, with 12 bases remaining between them.

V gene TRBV7-8 combines with J gene TRBJ1-4; perhaps TRBD1 as D (5 bases). V was clipped by 4 bases and J by 5 bases, with 11 bases between them. The germline V gene encodes CDR1 SGHVS and CDR2 FQNEAQ. The CDR3 covers 14 residues. For the CDR3, the DNA is TGTGCCAGCAGCTCGACAGATCGAAATGAAAAACTGTTTTTT. Its protein is CASSSTDRNEKLFF.

The V and J genes are TRBV6-5 and TRBJ2-7, with TRBD1 identical over 9 bases. Germline V CDR1 and CDR2: MNHEY, SVGAGI. J gave up 3 bases and V 7 bases, and 1 base lay outside the gene matches. The CDR3 extends over 12 amino acids. The CDR3 loop reads CASMGQGYEQYF. CDR3 sequence (DNA): TGTGCCAGCATGGGACAGGGCTACGAGCAGTACTTC.

This clone turned up a few times. The V and J genes are TRBV6-5 and TRBJ1-1, with a possible D match to TRBD1 (5 bases). Germline values: CDR1 MNHEY, CDR2 SVGAGI. V was shortened by 0 bases and J by 11 bases, with 16 bases between the two germline ends. The CDR3 is 14 residues long. The CDR3, as DNA: TGTGCCAGCAGTTACTCGATTACGCGCTCAGGGGCTTTCTTT. It yields the protein CASSYSITRSGAFF.